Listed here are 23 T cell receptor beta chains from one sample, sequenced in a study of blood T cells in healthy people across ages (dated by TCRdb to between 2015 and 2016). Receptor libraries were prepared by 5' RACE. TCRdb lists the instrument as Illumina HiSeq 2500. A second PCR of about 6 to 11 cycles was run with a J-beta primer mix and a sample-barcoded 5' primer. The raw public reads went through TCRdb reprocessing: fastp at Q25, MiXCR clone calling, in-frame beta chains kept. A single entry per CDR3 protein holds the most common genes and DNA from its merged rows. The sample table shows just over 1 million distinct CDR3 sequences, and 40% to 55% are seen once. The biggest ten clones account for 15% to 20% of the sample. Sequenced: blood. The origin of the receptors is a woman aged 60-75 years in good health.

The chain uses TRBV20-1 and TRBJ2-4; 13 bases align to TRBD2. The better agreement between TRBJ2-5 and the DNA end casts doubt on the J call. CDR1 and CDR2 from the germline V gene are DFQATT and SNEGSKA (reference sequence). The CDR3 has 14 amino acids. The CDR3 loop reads CSATSGGAEETQYF. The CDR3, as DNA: TGCAGTGCCACTAGCGGGGGGGCGGAAGAGACCCAGTACTTC.

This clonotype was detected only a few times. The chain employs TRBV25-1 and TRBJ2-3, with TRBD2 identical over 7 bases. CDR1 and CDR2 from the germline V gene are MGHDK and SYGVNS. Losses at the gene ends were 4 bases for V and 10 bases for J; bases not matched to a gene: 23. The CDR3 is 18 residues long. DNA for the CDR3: TGTGCCAGCAGTGGGTTGTGGCCGGGTACCAAGATACGGGAGGCGCAGTATTTT. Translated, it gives CASSGLWPGTKIREAQYF.

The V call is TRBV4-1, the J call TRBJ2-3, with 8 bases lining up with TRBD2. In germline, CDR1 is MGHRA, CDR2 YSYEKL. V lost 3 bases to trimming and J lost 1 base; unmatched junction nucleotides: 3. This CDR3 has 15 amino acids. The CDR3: CASSHPTSGTDTQYF. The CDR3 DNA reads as TGCGCCAGCAGCCACCCGACTAGCGGCACAGATACGCAGTATTTT.

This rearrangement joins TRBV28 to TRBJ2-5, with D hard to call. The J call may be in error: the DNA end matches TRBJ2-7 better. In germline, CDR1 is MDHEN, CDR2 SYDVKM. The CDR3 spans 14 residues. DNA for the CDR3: TGTGCCAGCAGTCCCCCGGGCACTCTCTACGAGCAGTACTTC. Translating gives CASSPPGTLYEQYF.

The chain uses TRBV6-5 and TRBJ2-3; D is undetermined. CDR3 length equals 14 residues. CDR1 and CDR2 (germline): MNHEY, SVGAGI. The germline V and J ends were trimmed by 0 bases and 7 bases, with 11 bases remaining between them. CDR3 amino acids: CASSYSSLRNTQYF. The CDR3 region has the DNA TGTGCCAGCAGTTACTCGAGTTTGAGGAATACGCAGTATTTT.

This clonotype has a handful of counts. The CDR3 is CASSSPRESPQYF. CDR3 DNA: TGTGCCAGCAGCTCCCCCCGGGAGTCTCCGCAGTATTTT. The chain recombines TRBV7-2 with TRBJ2-3; TRBD2 is a possible D gene (6 bases). V lost 4 bases, J lost 10 bases, and 15 bases lay in between. CDR3 size: 13 residues. Germline V CDR1 and CDR2: SGHTA, FQGNSA.

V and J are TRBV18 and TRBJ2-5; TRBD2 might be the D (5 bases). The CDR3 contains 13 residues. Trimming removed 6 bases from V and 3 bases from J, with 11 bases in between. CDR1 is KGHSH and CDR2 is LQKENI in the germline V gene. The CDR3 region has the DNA TGTGCCAGCTCTCCGGACTTAAAAGAGACCCAGTACTTC. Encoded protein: CASSPDLKETQYF.

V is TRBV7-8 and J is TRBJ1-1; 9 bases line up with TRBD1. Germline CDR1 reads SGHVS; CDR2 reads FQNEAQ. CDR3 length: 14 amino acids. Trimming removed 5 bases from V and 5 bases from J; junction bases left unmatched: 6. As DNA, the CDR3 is TGTGCCAGCAGCCCGGGACAGGGTTTTACTGAAGCTTTCTTT. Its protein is CASSPGQGFTEAFF.

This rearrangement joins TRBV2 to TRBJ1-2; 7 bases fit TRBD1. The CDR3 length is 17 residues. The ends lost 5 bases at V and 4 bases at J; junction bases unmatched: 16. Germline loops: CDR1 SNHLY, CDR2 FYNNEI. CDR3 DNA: TGTGCCAGCAGTTCAGACAGGGTCCTTATCCGAGGCTATGGCTACACCTTC. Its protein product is CASSSDRVLIRGYGYTF.

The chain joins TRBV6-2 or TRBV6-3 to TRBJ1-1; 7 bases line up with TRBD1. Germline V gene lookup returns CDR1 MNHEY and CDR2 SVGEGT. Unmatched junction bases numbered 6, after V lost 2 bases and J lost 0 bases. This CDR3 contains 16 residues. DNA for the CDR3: TGTGCCAGCAGTTACGGGACGACAGGGATGAACACTGAAGCTTTCTTT. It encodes CASSYGTTGMNTEAFF.

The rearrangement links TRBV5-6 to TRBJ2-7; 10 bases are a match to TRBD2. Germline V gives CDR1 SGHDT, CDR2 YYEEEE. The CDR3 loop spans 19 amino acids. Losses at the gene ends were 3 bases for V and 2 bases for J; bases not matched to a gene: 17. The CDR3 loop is CASSSWVSSGSSRAYEQYF. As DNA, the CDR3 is TGTGCCAGCAGCTCGTGGGTATCTAGCGGGAGCTCCAGGGCCTACGAGCAGTACTTC.

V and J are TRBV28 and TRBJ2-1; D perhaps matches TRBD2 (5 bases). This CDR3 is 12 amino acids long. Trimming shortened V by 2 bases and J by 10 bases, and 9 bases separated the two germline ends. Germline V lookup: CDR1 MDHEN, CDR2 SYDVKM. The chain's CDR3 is CASSLTPGEQFF. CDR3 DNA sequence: TGTGCCAGCAGTTTAACCCCGGGAGAGCAGTTCTTC.

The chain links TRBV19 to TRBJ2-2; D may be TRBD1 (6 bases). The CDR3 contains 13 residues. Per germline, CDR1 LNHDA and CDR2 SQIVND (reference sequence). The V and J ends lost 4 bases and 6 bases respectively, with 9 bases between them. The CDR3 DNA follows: TGTGCCAGTAGTAATTGGGGGCCCGGGGAGCTGTTTTTT. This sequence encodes CASSNWGPGELFF.

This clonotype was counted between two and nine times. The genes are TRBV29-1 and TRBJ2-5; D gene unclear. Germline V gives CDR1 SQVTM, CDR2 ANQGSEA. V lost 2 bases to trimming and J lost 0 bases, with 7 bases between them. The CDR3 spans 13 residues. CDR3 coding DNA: TGCAGCGTTGAAAAGGGCCACCAAGAGACCCAGTACTTC. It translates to CSVEKGHQETQYF.

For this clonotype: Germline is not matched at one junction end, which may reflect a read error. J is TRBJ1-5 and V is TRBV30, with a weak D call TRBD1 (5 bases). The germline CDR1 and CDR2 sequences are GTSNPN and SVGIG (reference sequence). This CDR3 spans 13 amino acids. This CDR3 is CAWGDGGNQPQPF. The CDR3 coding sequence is TGTGCCTGGGGGGACGGAGGAAATCAGCCCCAGCCTTTT.

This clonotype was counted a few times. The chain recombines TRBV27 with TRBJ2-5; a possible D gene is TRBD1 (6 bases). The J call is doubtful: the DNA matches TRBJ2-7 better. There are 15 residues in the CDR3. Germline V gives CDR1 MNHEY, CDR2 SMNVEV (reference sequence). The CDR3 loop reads CASRTVGARLIEQYF. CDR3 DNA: TGTGCCAGCAGGACCGTGGGGGCGAGACTAATCGAGCAGTACTTC.

CDR3 sequence reads: CASSSLGVAQETQYF. CDR3 DNA: TGTGCCAGCAGCTCCTTGGGGGTGGCCCAAGAGACCCAGTACTTC. The rearrangement links TRBV7-2 to TRBJ2-5; D may match TRBD1 or TRBD2 (5 bases each). The V gene lost 4 bases and the J gene lost 1 base, with 13 bases spanning the gap. CDR1 and CDR2 (germline): SGHTA, FQGNSA. The CDR3 is made up of 15 amino acids.

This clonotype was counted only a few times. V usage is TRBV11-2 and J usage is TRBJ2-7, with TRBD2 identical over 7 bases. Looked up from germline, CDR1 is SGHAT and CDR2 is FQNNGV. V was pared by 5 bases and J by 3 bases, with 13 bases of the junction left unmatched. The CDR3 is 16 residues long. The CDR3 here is CASSRFFREGHYEQYF. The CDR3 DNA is TGTGCCAGCAGCCGGTTTTTTAGGGAGGGCCACTACGAGCAGTACTTC. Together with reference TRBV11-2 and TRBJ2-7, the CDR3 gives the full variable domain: EAGVAQSPRYKIIEKRQSVAFWCNPISGHATLYWYQQILGQGPKLLIQFQNNGVVDDSQLPKDRFSAERLKGVDSTLKIQPAKLEDSAVYLCASSRFFREGHYEQYFGPGTRLTVT.

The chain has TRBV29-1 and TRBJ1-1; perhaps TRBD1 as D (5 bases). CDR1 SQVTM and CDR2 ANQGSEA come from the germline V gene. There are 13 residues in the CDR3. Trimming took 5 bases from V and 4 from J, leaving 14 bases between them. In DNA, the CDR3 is TGCAGCGTTAGGAGGGGTGGTAGCACTGAAGCTTTCTTT. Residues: CSVRRGGSTEAFF.

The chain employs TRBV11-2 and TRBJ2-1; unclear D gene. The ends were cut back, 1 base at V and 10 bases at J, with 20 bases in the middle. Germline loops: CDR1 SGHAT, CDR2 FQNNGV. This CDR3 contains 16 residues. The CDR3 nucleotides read TGTGCCAGCAGCTTAGGTGGCCGCAGGACCGACGCCGAGCAGTTCTTC. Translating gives CASSLGGRRTDAEQFF. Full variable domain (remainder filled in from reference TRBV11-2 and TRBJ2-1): EAGVAQSPRYKIIEKRQSVAFWCNPISGHATLYWYQQILGQGPKLLIQFQNNGVVDDSQLPKDRFSAERLKGVDSTLKIQPAKLEDSAVYLCASSLGGRRTDAEQFFGPGTRLTVL.

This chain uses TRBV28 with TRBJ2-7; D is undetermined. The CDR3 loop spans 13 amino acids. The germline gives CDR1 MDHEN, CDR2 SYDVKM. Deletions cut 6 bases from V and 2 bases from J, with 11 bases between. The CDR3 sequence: CASRDPGPYEQYF. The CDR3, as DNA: TGTGCCAGCAGGGACCCAGGACCCTACGAGCAGTACTTC.

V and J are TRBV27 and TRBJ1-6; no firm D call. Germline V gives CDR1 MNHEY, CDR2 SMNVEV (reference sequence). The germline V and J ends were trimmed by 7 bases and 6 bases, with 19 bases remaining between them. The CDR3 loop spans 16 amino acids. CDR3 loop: CASNHLTRAGNSPLHF. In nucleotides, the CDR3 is TGTGCCAGCAATCATTTAACCCGGGCGGGTAATTCACCCCTCCACTTT.

The CDR3 spells CRADKGGGQYF. DNA of the CDR3: TGCAGGGCTGACAAGGGTGGTGGGCAGTACTTC. J is TRBJ2-7 and V is TRBV20-1; D unclear. This CDR3 is 11 amino acids long. Per the germline V gene, CDR1 is DFQATT and CDR2 is SNEGSKA (reference sequence).